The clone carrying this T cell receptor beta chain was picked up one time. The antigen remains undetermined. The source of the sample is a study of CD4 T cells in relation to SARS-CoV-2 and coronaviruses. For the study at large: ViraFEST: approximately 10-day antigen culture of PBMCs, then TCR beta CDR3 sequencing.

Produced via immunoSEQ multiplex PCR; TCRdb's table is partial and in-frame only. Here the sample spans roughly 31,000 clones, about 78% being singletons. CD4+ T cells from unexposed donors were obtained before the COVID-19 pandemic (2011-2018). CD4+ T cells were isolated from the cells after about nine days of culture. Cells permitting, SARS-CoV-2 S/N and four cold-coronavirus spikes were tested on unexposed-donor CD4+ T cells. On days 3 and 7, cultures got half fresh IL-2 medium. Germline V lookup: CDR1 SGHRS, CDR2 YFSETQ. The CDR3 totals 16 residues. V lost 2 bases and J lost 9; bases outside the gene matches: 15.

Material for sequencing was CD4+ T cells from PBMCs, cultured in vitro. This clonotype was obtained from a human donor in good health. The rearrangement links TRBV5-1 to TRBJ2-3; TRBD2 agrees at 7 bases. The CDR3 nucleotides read TGCGCCAGCAGCTTCGCGTTAGGCGGGGGACCCTCAACGCAGTATTTT. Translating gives CASSFALGGGPSTQYF.